The 23 T cell receptor beta chains below all came from one sample that was sequenced in a study of identical twins. TCRdb analysed the 5' RACE reads with MiXCR anew, one entry per CDR3 protein. The table lists about 240,000 distinct CDR3 sequences, more than 9% of them singletons. The specimen was memory T cells sorted from blood. Receptors were obtained from a man in his fifties or sixties in good health.

This clonotype has a count of ten or more. This chain links TRBV4-2 with TRBJ1-1; a weak D match, TRBD1 (5 bases). The CDR3 sequence is 15 residues long. Per germline, CDR1 LGHNA and CDR2 YNFKEQ. Trimming removed 0 bases at V and 2 bases at J, with 10 bases between. The CDR3 sequence is CASSQDGTANTEAFF. CDR3 in DNA: TGTGCCAGCAGCCAAGATGGGACGGCAAACACTGAAGCTTTCTTT.

A few counts support this clonotype. The V and J genes are TRBV21-1 and TRBJ2-1; no DNA check was done on the table's D call, TRBD1. TRBV21-1 is assigned pseudogene status. CDR3 length equals 16 residues. CDR3 loop: CASRDGGDQPSNEQFF. CDR3 bases: TGTGCCAGCAGGGACGGGGGGGACCAGCCCTCCAATGAGCAGTTCTTC.

This clonotype was seen at least ten times. The V gene is TRBV20-1, the J gene TRBJ2-7, with a tentative D call TRBD2 (6 bases). Trimming pared 5 bases from V and 3 bases from J, leaving 20 bases between. Germline loops: CDR1 DFQATT, CDR2 SNEGSKA (reference sequence). The CDR3 consists of 15 residues. This chain's CDR3 is CSAEEIAAADYEQYF. In DNA form, the CDR3 reads TGCAGTGCTGAAGAAATAGCGGCGGCGGACTACGAGCAGTACTTC.

This clonotype was seen only a few times. This chain joins TRBV20-1 and TRBJ2-5, with 8 bases aligning to TRBD1. The germline CDR1 and CDR2 sequences are DFQATT and SNEGSKA (reference sequence). This CDR3 comprises 16 residues. Trimming took 2 bases from V and 2 from J; bases not matched to a gene: 10. For the CDR3, the DNA is TGCAGTGCTAGACTTCAGCAGGGGGCGGTACAAGAGACCCAGTACTTC. Its translation is CSARLQQGAVQETQYF.

This clonotype was detected many times. The gene calls are TRBV10-3 and TRBJ2-3, with 7 bases that match TRBD2. There are 18 residues in the CDR3. CDR1 ENHRY and CDR2 SYGVKD come from the germline V gene. V was pared by 3 bases and J by 0 bases, with 12 bases of the junction left unmatched. In nucleotides, the CDR3 is TGTGCCATCAGTGATCGTCTGCTAGCGGTTGTTAGCACAGATACGCAGTATTTT. It yields the protein CAISDRLLAVVSTDTQYF.

Only one count was recorded for this clonotype. This rearrangement joins TRBV5-6 to TRBJ2-6; TRBD2 might be the D (7 bases). V was clipped by 3 bases and J by 0 bases, with 19 bases between them. The CDR3 has 19 amino acids. Looked up from germline, CDR1 is SGHDT and CDR2 is YYEEEE. The CDR3: CASSSPGGLPSSGANVLTF. The CDR3 bases are TGTGCCAGCAGCTCCCCCGGGGGGCTCCCAAGCTCTGGGGCCAACGTCCTGACTTTC. Full variable domain (outside the CDR3, taken from reference TRBV5-6 and TRBJ2-6): DAGVTQSPTHLIKTRGQQVTLRCSPKSGHDTVSWYQQALGQGPQFIFQYYEEEERQRGNFPDRFSGHQFPNYSSELNVNALLLGDSALYLCASSSPGGLPSSGANVLTFGAGSRLTVL.

This clonotype was counted ten times or more. The chain combines TRBV5-5 with TRBJ2-3; D gene uncertain. CDR3 length: 15 amino acids. Germline V CDR1 and CDR2: SGHKS, YYEKEE (reference sequence). V dropped 2 bases and J dropped 4 bases, with 14 bases sitting between them. The CDR3 DNA follows: TGTGCCAGCAGCTTCCCCCCGGTGCGGTCAGATACGCAGTATTTT. Protein sequence: CASSFPPVRSDTQYF.

This clonotype was seen a handful of times. The rearrangement joins TRBV11-2 to TRBJ2-3; tentative D call: TRBD2 (5 bases). V was shortened by 8 bases and J by 6 bases, with 12 bases between the two germline ends. CDR1 and CDR2 (germline): SGHAT, FQNNGV. The CDR3 consists of 12 residues. CDR3 loop: CASHGVGDTQYF. The CDR3, as DNA: TGTGCCAGCCACGGGGTCGGGGATACGCAGTATTTT.

This clonotype has a count of ten or more. The gene calls are TRBV7-2 and TRBJ2-7; D is possibly TRBD1 or TRBD2 (5 bases each). The CDR3 consists of 13 residues. The germline CDR1 and CDR2 sequences are SGHTA and FQGNSA. The ends were cut back, 1 base at V and 6 bases at J, with 10 bases in the middle. Written as DNA, the CDR3 is TGTGCCAGCAGCTTAGTAGGGGACGGCGAGCAGTACTTC. Encoded protein: CASSLVGDGEQYF.

J is TRBJ2-2 and V is TRBV5-4; maybe TRBD2 (6 bases). V dropped 2 bases and J dropped 4 bases, with 12 bases sitting between them. The germline CDR1 and CDR2 sequences are SGHNT and YYREEE (reference sequence). This CDR3 has 15 amino acids. The CDR3: CASSFPEEGTGELFF. In DNA form, the CDR3 reads TGTGCCAGCAGCTTCCCAGAGGAGGGCACCGGGGAGCTGTTTTTT. The complete variable domain, with remaining parts taken from reference TRBV5-4 and TRBJ2-2, reads ETGVTQSPTHLIKTRGQQVTLRCSSQSGHNTVSWYQQALGQGPQFIFQYYREEENGRGNFPPRFSGLQFPNYSSELNVNALELDDSALYLCASSFPEEGTGELFFGEGSRLTVL.

This rearrangement joins TRBV12-3 or TRBV12-4 to TRBJ1-5; D unclear. The V gene lost 2 bases and the J gene lost 4 bases, with 9 bases spanning the gap. The CDR3 extends over 14 amino acids. The DNA of the CDR3 is TGTGCCAGCAGTTTACTGGGAGGGAATCAGCCCCAGCATTTT. Translating gives CASSLLGGNQPQHF.

This clonotype was observed a handful of times. The chain combines TRBV6-1 with TRBJ2-6; D is uncertain. Between the trimmed V and J ends, which lost 7 bases and 0 bases, there was a span of 4 bases. The length of the CDR3 is 13 residues. Germline-derived CDR1 and CDR2 are MNHNS and SASEGT. CDR3 in DNA: TGTGCCAGCATAATCTCTGGGGCCAACGTCCTGACTTTC. The encoded protein is CASIISGANVLTF.

This clonotype has a handful of counts. The chain employs TRBV5-1 and TRBJ2-1, with 16 bases fitting TRBD2. The CDR3 covers 16 residues. Germline V CDR1 and CDR2: SGHRS, YFSETQ. V shed 3 bases, J shed 8 bases, and the junction held 5 bases outside the gene matches. DNA of the CDR3: TGCGCCAGCAGCTCCTCCGGGACTAGCGGGAGGGATGAGCAGTTCTTC. Protein: CASSSSGTSGRDEQFF.

This clonotype has a handful of counts. The chain recombines TRBV13 with TRBJ2-3; tentatively, D is TRBD2 (5 bases). The CDR3 is 15 amino acids. V was pared by 4 bases and J by 2 bases, with 13 bases between. Germline-derived CDR1 and CDR2 are PRHDT and FYEKMQ (reference sequence). CDR3 sequence reads: CASSSPRRNTDTQYF. The CDR3 DNA follows: TGTGCCAGCAGCTCCCCAAGGAGGAACACAGATACGCAGTATTTT. Complete variable domain (other parts from reference TRBV13 and TRBJ2-3): AAGVIQSPRHLIKEKRETATLKCYPIPRHDTVYWYQQGPGQDPQFLISFYEKMQSDKGSIPDRFSAQQFSDYHSELNMSSLELGDSALYFCASSSPRRNTDTQYFGPGTRLTVL.

This clonotype appeared many times. The chain is built from TRBV5-1 and TRBJ1-2; D gene unclear. Trimming shortened V by 0 bases and J by 4 bases, and 4 bases separated the two germline ends. The CDR3 totals 12 residues. CDR1 SGHRS and CDR2 YFSETQ come from the germline V gene. The CDR3 spells CASSLDTYGYTF. The CDR3 DNA sequence: TGCGCCAGCAGCTTGGACACCTATGGCTACACCTTC.

This clonotype was found many times. The chain employs TRBV27 and TRBJ2-1; perhaps TRBD2 as D (6 bases). Germline V gene data show CDR1 as MNHEY and CDR2 as SMNVEV (reference sequence). The CDR3 contains 14 residues. V lost 8 bases and J 3 bases, leaving 14 bases between the germline ends. The CDR3 protein is CASRPGTYYNEQFF. As DNA, the CDR3 is TGTGCCAGCCGCCCCGGGACTTACTACAATGAGCAGTTCTTC.

The sample holds a few counts of this clonotype. The chain combines TRBV2 with TRBJ2-2, with 12 bases lining up with TRBD2. In germline, CDR1 is SNHLY, CDR2 FYNNEI. The CDR3 runs 18 residues. Trimming cost V 0 bases and J 3 bases; bases outside gene matches: 5. This CDR3 is CASSEAIRLAGDTGELFF. The CDR3 region has the DNA TGTGCCAGCAGTGAAGCGATACGACTAGCGGGAGACACCGGGGAGCTGTTTTTT.

This clonotype was picked up a small number of times. This chain joins TRBV4-2 and TRBJ2-5; D tentatively reads TRBD1 or TRBD2 (6 bases each). Germline assignment: CDR1 LGHNA and CDR2 YNFKEQ. Trimming took 2 bases from V and 5 from J, leaving 18 bases between them. The CDR3 is 16 amino acids. This chain's CDR3 is CASSQRGAIEQETQYF. CDR3 nucleotides: TGTGCCAGCAGCCAAAGGGGGGCGATTGAACAGGAGACCCAGTACTTC.

There are a few counts of this clonotype. This chain uses TRBV12-3 or TRBV12-4 with TRBJ1-6; D is unresolved. Trimming stripped 6 bases from V and 10 bases from J, with 16 bases between. The CDR3 has 14 amino acids. The CDR3 coding sequence is TGTGCCAGCAGCCCCGGGCCCCGAGGCTCACCCCTCCACTTT. This codes for CASSPGPRGSPLHF.

The rearrangement joins TRBV29-1 to TRBJ1-5; D is undetermined. CDR3 size: 12 residues. V lost 4 bases and J 4 bases, leaving 8 bases between the germline ends. Germline CDR1 and CDR2: SQVTM and ANQGSEA. The CDR3 is CSVGAENQPQHF. The CDR3 region has the DNA TGCAGCGTTGGGGCAGAGAATCAGCCCCAGCATTTT.

The chain links TRBV5-6 to TRBJ1-5; 7 bases are a match to TRBD1. V was clipped by 0 bases and J by 1 base; unmatched bases: 4. The CDR3 is 16 amino acids. The V gene's germline CDR1 is SGHDT and CDR2 YYEEEE. CDR3 region: CASSLGGGMSNQPQHF. CDR3 coding DNA: TGTGCCAGCAGCTTGGGAGGGGGCATGAGCAATCAGCCCCAGCATTTT.

The rearrangement links TRBV9 to TRBJ1-1; TRBD1 might be the D (6 bases). CDR3 length: 14 residues. CDR1 is SGDLS and CDR2 is YYNGEE in the germline V gene. V dropped 2 bases and J dropped 4 bases, with 12 bases sitting between them. The CDR3 DNA reads TGTGCCAGCAGCGTCGGGGGCTCAGGCACTGAAGCTTTCTTT. Translation gives CASSVGGSGTEAFF.

The chain uses TRBV24-1 and TRBJ2-1, with TRBD1 matching over 7 bases. CDR1 KGHDR and CDR2 SFDVKD come from the germline V gene. V gave up 4 bases and J gave up 7 bases; unmatched junction bases: 15. The CDR3 extends over 17 amino acids. CDR3 sequence: CATSDPNSGTVYNEQFF. The CDR3 bases are TGTGCCACCAGTGACCCGAATTCCGGGACAGTCTATAATGAGCAGTTCTTC.